The clone carrying this T cell receptor (beta chain) has a handful of counts. What it binds is unknown. The sample belongs to a study of blood T cells in healthy people across ages. Whole-study findings and limits: Lack of knowledge of donor CMV status possibly confounded expanded clonotype changes. Using unsorted PBMCs precluded a conclusive naive versus antigen-experienced comparison. Measured against age, TCR beta diversity per million T cells decreased in a roughly linear manner.

Together with a sample-barcoded 5' primer, a J-beta primer mix was included in a second PCR lasting about 7 to 12 cycles. CDR3-containing paired-end reads numbered at least 2.5 million in each sample. TCRdb recomputed calls from the 5' RACE reads with MiXCR, one row per CDR3 protein. The top ten clones hold roughly 12% of a sample with approximately 1.5 million distinct CDR3 sequences, roughly a third of them seen once. The germline gives CDR1 MNHEY, CDR2 SVGEGT. Trimming removed 7 bases from V and 4 bases from J, with 22 bases in between. This CDR3 contains 16 residues. The chain carries TRBV6-2 or TRBV6-3 and TRBJ1-2; D is possibly TRBD1 (6 bases). Specimen: blood. The receptor's source is a woman between 25 and 40 years old in good health. In DNA, the CDR3 is TGTGCCAGCATCGACGGAGTGGGGGGCGCAGGCTATGGCTACACCTTC. Its protein product is CASIDGVGGAGYGYTF.